The rows below give T cell receptor beta chains drawn from one sample of a study of CD8+ T cells in alopecia areata. TCRdb keeps only in-frame clones here, not all; method: immunoSEQ multiplex PCR. The sample lists some 15,000 clones; 45% to 65% were seen once. The sample consisted of skin. Receptors were obtained from a human donor with alopecia areata. Both conserved end residues are trimmed from each CDR3. A D gene is named only where the DNA matches it firmly.

CDR3	D	length	V	J
SVAQNYGYT	.	9	TRBV29-1	TRBJ1-2
ASSRVDGQETQY	.	12	TRBV5-6	TRBJ2-5
ASSYSPGGLSTGELF	TRBD2	15	TRBV6-7	TRBJ2-2
ASSHRGDNEQF	.	11	TRBV14	TRBJ2-1
ASSSTGTVMAGELF	TRBD1	14	TRBV7-8	TRBJ2-2
ASSRIGRGRIYEQF	.	14	TRBV5-1	TRBJ2-1
AISDTGTDSYEQY	TRBD1	13	TRBV10-3	TRBJ2-7
ASSITTGDPGLYEQY	.	15	TRBV19	TRBJ2-7
ASSLTTSGRLETQY	TRBD2	14	TRBV5-6	TRBJ2-5
ASSSLAGANNEQF	TRBD2	13	TRBV7-6	TRBJ2-1
ASSGLQGGYEQY	TRBD1	12	TRBV2	TRBJ2-7
SARGATEAF	.	9	TRBV20-1	TRBJ1-1
ASSQEVAGGSGELF	TRBD2	14	TRBV4-2	TRBJ2-2
ASRPYPRPGNEQF	.	13	TRBV6-5	TRBJ2-1
AISESQRNTIY	.	11	TRBV10-3	TRBJ1-3
AWSGGGNQPQH	.	11	TRBV30	TRBJ1-5
ASSVLGWLYEQY	.	12	TRBV6-1	TRBJ2-7
VSSMTSGGYNEQF	TRBD2	13	TRBV19	TRBJ2-1
ASSFGSPGANVLT	.	13	TRBV7-3	TRBJ2-6
ASSSRGGLTYEQY	TRBD2	13	TRBV2	.
ASSLRGRDTGELF	TRBD2	13	TRBV9	TRBJ2-2
ASSRLTGGAGGEQY	TRBD1	14	TRBV28	TRBJ2-7
ASSLTRTPDSSGSTYEQY	TRBD2	18	TRBV7-6	TRBJ2-7
ASSLDARGAF	.	10	TRBV5-4	TRBJ1-1
ASSMGTAYNEQF	TRBD1	12	TRBV19	TRBJ2-1